This T cell receptor (beta chain) was identified in a study of blood T cell repertoires in COVID-19. Study in general: COVID-19 samples, acute and convalescent, were from the United States, Italy and Spain.

CDR1 is LGHNA, CDR2 YNFKEQ, per germline. The V gene lost 1 base and the J gene lost 6 bases, with 14 bases spanning the gap. The CDR3 is 15 amino acids. Clones were read by immunoSEQ multiplex PCR, and TCRdb kept only the in-frame ones, dropping some. The repertoire holds 60,000 to 85,000 clones, with about 91% as singletons. This receptor was identified in a man aged 40-50 years with COVID-19, enrolled during active disease. What was sequenced was peripheral blood. V and J are TRBV4-2 and TRBJ2-3; possible D gene TRBD2, 5 bases. The CDR3 region is CASSQGSRGGDTQYF. CDR3 DNA sequence: TGTGCCAGCAGCCAAGGGTCACGGGGTGGTGATACGCAGTATTTT.